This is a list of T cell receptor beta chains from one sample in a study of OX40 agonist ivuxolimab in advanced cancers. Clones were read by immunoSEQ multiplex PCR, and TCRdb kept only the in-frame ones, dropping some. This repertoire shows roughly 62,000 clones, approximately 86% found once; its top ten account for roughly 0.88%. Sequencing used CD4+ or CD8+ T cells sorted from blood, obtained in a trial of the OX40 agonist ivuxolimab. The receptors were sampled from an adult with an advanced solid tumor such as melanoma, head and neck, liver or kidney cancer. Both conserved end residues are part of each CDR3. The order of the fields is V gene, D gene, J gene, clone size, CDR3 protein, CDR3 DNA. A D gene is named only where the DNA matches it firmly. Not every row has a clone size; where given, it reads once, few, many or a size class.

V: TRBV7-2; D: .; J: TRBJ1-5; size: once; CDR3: CASSLSAQPQHF; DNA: TGTGCCAGCAGCTTGAGTGCACAGCCCCAGCATTTT
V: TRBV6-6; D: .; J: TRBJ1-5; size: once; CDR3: CASRSTEYSNQPQHF; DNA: TGTGCCAGCAGATCTACAGAGTATAGCAATCAGCCCCAGCATTTT
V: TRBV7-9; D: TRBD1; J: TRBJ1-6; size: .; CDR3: CASSRQGANSPLHF; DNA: TGTGCCAGCAGCAGACAGGGGGCTAATTCACCCCTCCACTTT
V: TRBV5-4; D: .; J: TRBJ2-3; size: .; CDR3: CASSPGGVSAAGTDTQYF; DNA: TGTGCCAGCAGCCCGGGCGGGGTCTCGGCTGCGGGCACAGATACGCAGTATTTT
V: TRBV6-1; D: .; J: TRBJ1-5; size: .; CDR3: CASRRENYQPQHF; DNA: TGTGCCAGCAGGAGGGAGAACTATCAGCCCCAGCATTTT
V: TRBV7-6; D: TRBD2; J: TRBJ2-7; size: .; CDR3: CASSLTAGVNSYEQYF; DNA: TGTGCCAGCAGCTTAACGGCGGGGGTTAACTCCTACGAGCAGTACTTC
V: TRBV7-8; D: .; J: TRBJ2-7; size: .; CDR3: CASSGGTLKLYEQYF; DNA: TGTGCCAGCAGCGGTGGGACACTAAAACTCTACGAGCAGTACTTC
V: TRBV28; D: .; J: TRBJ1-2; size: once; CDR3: CASIQGVDYGYTF; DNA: TGTGCCAGCATTCAGGGAGTCGACTATGGCTACACCTTC
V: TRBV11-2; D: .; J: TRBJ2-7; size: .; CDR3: CASSRTGRLDF; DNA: TGTGCCAGCAGCCGTACAGGGCGTCTCGACTTC
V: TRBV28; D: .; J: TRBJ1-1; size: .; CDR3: CASSFLGGRTEAFF; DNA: TGTGCCAGCAGTTTCCTAGGGGGAAGGACTGAAGCTTTCTTT
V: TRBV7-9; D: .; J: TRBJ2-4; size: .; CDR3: CASSLELAKNIQYF; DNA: TGTGCCAGCAGCTTAGAACTAGCCAAAAACATTCAGTACTTC
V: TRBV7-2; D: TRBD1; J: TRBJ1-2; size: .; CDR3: CASSPAGAGGASDYGYTF; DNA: TGTGCCAGCAGCCCGGCCGGGGCAGGGGGCGCATCGGACTATGGCTACACCTTC
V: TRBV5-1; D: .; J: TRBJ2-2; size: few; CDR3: CASSLFVGGNTGELFF; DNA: TGCGCCAGCAGCTTGTTTGTGGGGGGAAACACCGGGGAGCTGTTTTTT
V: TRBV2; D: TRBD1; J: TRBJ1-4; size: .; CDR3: CASSTRDSEKLFF; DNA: TGTGCCAGCAGTACCCGGGACAGTGAAAAACTGTTTTTT
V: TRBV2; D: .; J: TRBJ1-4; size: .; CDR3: CASRGGSGTAEKLFF; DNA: TGTGCCAGCAGGGGAGGGTCAGGAACAGCTGAAAAACTGTTTTTT
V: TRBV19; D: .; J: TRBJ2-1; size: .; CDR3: CASSRTTYNEQFF; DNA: TGTGCCAGTAGCAGGACAACCTACAATGAGCAGTTCTTC
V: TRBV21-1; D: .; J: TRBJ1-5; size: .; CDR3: CASSKDGNQPQHF; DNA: TGTGCCAGCAGCAAAGACGGGAATCAGCCCCAGCATTTT
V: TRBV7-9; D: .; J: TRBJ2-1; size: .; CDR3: CASSIHRDYNEQFF; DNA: TGTGCCAGCAGCATCCACAGGGACTACAATGAGCAGTTCTTC
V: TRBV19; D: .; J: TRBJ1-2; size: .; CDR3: CASSIEADSPYGYTF; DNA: TGTGCCAGTAGTATAGAGGCGGATTCCCCCTATGGCTACACCTTC
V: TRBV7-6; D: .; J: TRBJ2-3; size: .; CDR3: CASSLEGRGLSTDTQYF; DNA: TGTGCCAGCAGCTTAGAAGGTCGGGGGTTAAGCACAGATACGCAGTATTTT
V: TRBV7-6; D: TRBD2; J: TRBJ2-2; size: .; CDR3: CASSHRLAGGLDTGELFF; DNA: TGTGCCAGCAGCCACCGACTAGCGGGAGGGCTGGACACCGGGGAGCTGTTTTTT
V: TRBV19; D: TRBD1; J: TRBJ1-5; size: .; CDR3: CASSTAGQGPGQPQHF; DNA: TGTGCCAGTAGTACCGCCGGACAGGGGCCGGGTCAGCCCCAGCATTTT
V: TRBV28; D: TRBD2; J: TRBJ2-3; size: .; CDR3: CASSQRTSGIPTDTQYF; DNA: TGTGCCAGCAGCCAACGGACTAGCGGGATCCCCACAGATACGCAGTATTTT
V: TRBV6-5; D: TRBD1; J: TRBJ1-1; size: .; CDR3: CATRTGKNTEAFF; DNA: TGTGCCACAAGGACAGGGAAGAACACTGAAGCTTTCTTT
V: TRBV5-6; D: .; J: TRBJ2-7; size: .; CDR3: CASSLINHEQYF; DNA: TGTGCCAGCAGCTTGATCAATCACGAGCAGTACTTC
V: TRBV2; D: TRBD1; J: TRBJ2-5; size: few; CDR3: CASTLQGVRETQYF; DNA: TGTGCCAGCACCTTACAGGGGGTGCGGGAGACCCAGTACTTC
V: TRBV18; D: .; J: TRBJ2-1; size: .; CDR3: CASSPLGGAYNEQFF; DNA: TGTGCCAGCTCACCACTGGGGGGGGCGTACAATGAGCAGTTCTTC
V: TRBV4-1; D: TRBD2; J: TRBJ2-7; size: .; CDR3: CASSQGASGGHLPYEQYF; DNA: TGCGCCAGCAGCCAAGGGGCTAGCGGGGGGCACCTCCCCTACGAGCAGTACTTC
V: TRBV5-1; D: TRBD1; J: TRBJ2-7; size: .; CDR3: CASSFDRGPYEQYF; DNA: TGCGCCAGCAGCTTCGACAGGGGTCCCTACGAGCAGTACTTC
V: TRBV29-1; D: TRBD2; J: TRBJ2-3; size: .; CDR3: CSVEGLAGGGGTDTQYF; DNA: TGCAGCGTTGAAGGGCTAGCGGGAGGGGGAGGCACAGATACGCAGTATTTT
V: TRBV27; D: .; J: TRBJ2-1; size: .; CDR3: CASSFYREQFF; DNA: TGTGCCAGCAGTTTTTATCGTGAGCAGTTCTTC
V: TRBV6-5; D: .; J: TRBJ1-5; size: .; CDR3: CASSLDSPGRGAQHF; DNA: TGTGCCAGCAGTTTGGACAGCCCGGGTCGAGGAGCCCAGCATTTT
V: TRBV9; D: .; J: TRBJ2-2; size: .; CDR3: CASSPSAGRWRTGELFF; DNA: TGTGCCAGCAGCCCCTCGGCAGGCCGTTGGAGGACCGGGGAGCTGTTTTTT
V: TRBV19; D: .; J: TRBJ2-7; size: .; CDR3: CASPVILNSYEQYF; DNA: TGTGCCAGCCCGGTTATCCTAAACTCCTACGAGCAGTACTTC
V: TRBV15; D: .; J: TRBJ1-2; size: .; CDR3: CATSSTGQRGYTF; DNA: TGTGCCACCAGCAGCACAGGGCAGAGGGGCTACACCTTC
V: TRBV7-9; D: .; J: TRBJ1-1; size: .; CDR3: CASSLAGPGRTEAFF; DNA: TGTGCCAGCAGCTTAGCGGGTCCAGGTAGAACTGAAGCTTTCTTT
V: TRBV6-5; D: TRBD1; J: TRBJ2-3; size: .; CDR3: CATTRTGAGDTQYF; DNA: TGTGCCACCACCCGGACAGGGGCGGGGGATACGCAGTATTTT
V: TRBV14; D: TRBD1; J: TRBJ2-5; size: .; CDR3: CASSPLASRTGEETQYF; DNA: TGTGCCAGCAGCCCCCTAGCGTCCCGGACAGGGGAGGAGACCCAGTACTTC
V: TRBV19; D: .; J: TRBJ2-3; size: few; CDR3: CASSIFLGQGADTQYF; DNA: TGTGCCAGTAGTATATTTCTGGGCCAGGGTGCAGATACGCAGTATTTT
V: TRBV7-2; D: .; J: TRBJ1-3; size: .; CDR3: CASSLGVPSSGNTIYF; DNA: TGTGCCAGCAGCTTAGGGGTCCCAAGCTCTGGAAACACCATATATTTT
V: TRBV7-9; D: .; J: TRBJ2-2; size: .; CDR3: CASSLTPGELFF; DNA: TGTGCCAGCAGCTTAACCCCCGGGGAGCTGTTTTTT
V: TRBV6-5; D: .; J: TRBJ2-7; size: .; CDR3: CASSYSLSVSWVEQYF; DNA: TGTGCCAGCAGTTACTCCTTGTCGGTCAGTTGGGTCGAGCAGTACTTC
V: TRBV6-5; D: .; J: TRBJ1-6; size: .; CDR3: CACSLGVGNSPLHF; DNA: TGTGCCTGTTCCCTCGGGGTGGGTAATTCACCCCTCCACTTT
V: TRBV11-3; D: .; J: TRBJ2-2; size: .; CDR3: CASGQTGELFF; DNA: TGTGCCAGCGGACAGACCGGGGAGCTGTTTTTT
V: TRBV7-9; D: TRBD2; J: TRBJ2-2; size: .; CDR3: CASRRTSGVSIGELFF; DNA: TGTGCCAGCAGGAGGACTAGCGGGGTCTCGATTGGGGAGCTGTTTTTT
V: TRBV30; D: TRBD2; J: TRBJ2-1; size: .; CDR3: CAWSLPLAGTNNEQFF; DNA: TGTGCCTGGAGTTTACCTCTAGCGGGAACGAACAATGAGCAGTTCTTC
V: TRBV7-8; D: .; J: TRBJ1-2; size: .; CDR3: CASSLRTGPPFNYGYTF; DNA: TGTGCCAGCAGCTTAAGAACAGGGCCTCCCTTTAACTATGGCTACACCTTC
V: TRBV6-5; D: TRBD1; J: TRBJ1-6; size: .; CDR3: CATRPGTGSSPLHF; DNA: TGTGCCACTAGGCCAGGGACAGGGAGTTCACCCCTCCACTTT
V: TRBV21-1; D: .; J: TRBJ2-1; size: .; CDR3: CASSIGLAASSYNEQFF; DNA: TGTGCCAGCAGCATTGGACTAGCGGCTAGCTCCTACAATGAGCAGTTCTTC
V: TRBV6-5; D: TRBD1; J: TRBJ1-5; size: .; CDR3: CASSYRRTGREQPQHF; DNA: TGTGCCAGCAGTTACAGAAGGACAGGGCGAGAACAGCCCCAGCATTTT
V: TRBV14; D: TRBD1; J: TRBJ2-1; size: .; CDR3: CASSQLPGQEYNEQFF; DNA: TGTGCCAGCAGCCAATTACCGGGACAGGAATACAATGAGCAGTTCTTC